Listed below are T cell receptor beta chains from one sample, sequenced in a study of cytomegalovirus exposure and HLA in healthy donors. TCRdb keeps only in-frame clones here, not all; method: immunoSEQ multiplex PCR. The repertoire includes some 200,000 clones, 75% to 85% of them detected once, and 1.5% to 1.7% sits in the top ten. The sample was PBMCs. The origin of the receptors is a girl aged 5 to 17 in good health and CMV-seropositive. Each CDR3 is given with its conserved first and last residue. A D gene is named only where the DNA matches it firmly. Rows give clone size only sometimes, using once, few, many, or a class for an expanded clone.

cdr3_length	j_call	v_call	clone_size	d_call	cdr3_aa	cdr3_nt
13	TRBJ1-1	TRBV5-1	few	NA	CASTSGERTEAFF	TGCGCCAGCACCTCGGGAGAGCGGACTGAAGCTTTCTTT
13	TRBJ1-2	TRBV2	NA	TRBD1	CASTQGASYGYTF	TGTGCCAGTACACAGGGGGCGTCCTATGGCTACACCTTC
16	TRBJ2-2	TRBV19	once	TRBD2	CASSWLAGGNTGELFF	TGTGCCAGTAGTTGGCTAGCGGGGGGCAACACCGGGGAGCTGTTTTTT
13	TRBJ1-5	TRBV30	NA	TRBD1	CAWNRGGNQPQHF	TGTGCCTGGAACAGGGGTGGCAATCAGCCCCAGCATTTT
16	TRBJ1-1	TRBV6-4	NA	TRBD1	CASNPNLTGGRTEAFF	TGTGCCAGCAACCCGAACCTGACAGGGGGTAGGACTGAAGCTTTCTTT
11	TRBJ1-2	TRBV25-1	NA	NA	CASISGNGYTF	TGTGCCAGCATCTCAGGGAATGGCTACACCTTC
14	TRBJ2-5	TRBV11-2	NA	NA	CASSFLLASETQYF	TGTGCCAGCAGCTTCCTGTTAGCATCCGAGACCCAGTACTTC
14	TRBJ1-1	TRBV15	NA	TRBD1	CATSRDRVQGRAFF	TGTGCCACCAGCAGAGATCGAGTACAGGGGCGAGCTTTCTTT
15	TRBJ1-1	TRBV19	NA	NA	CASTVSGTRDTEAFF	TGTGCCAGTACCGTGTCTGGAACCCGGGACACTGAAGCTTTCTTT
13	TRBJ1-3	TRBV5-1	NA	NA	CASSNDRGNTIYF	TGCGCCAGCAGCAATGACAGGGGAAACACCATATATTTT
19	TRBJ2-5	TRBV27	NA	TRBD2	CASISLKGLAGGPQETQYF	TGTGCCAGCATCTCTCTAAAAGGACTAGCGGGGGGGCCCCAAGAGACCCAGTACTTC
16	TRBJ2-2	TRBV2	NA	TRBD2	CARASASGGGGGELFF	TGTGCCAGAGCATCGGCTAGCGGGGGAGGTGGCGGGGAGCTGTTTTTT
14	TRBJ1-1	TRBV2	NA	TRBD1	CASTTGGSNTEAFF	TGTGCCAGCACTACAGGGGGGTCGAACACTGAAGCTTTCTTT
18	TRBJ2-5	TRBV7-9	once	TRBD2	CASRPGWLAGANQETQYF	TGTGCCAGCAGACCCGGCTGGCTAGCGGGGGCGAATCAAGAGACCCAGTACTTC
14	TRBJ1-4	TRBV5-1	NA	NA	CASSSGQSNEKLFF	TGCGCCAGCAGCTCCGGACAGTCTAATGAAAAACTGTTTTTT
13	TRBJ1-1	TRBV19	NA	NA	CASSSDSYTEAFF	TGTGCCAGTAGCTCGGACAGCTACACTGAAGCTTTCTTT
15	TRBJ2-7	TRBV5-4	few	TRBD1	CASSLVRQGTGEQYF	TGTGCCAGCAGCTTGGTCCGACAGGGGACGGGGGAGCAGTACTTC
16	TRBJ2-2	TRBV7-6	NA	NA	CASSLGGGQYTGELFF	TGTGCCAGCAGCTTAGGGGGGGGACAATACACCGGGGAGCTGTTTTTT
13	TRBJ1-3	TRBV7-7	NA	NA	CASLQGSGNTIYF	TGTGCCAGCCTACAGGGTTCTGGAAACACCATATATTTT
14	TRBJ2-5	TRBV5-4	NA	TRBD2	CASRVAGGSQTQYF	TGTGCCAGCAGGGTGGCGGGGGGGAGTCAGACCCAGTACTTC
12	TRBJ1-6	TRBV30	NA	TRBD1	CAWKTGDSPLHF	TGTGCCTGGAAGACAGGGGATTCACCCCTCCACTTT
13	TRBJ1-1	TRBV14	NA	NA	CASQGFVNTEAFF	TGTGCCAGTCAGGGGTTCGTGAACACTGAAGCTTTCTTT
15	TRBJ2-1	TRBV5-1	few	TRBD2	CASSRSGGSYNEQFF	TGCGCCAGCAGCCGGAGCGGGGGCTCCTACAATGAGCAGTTCTTC
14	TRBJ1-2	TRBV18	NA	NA	CASSPSGGGYGYTF	TGTGCCAGCTCACCATCCGGGGGGGGCTATGGCTACACCTTC